This T cell receptor (beta chain) emerged from a study of blood T cell repertoires in COVID-19. V lost 4 bases, J lost 3 bases, and 3 bases stayed unmatched. From germline, CDR1 is LGHNA and CDR2 YNFKEQ. This CDR3 spans 16 amino acids. The table lists this clone with a few counts. Sequencing was performed with immunoSEQ multiplex PCR; in TCRdb, only in-frame clones are kept and a portion is missing. The sample contains roughly 350,000 clones, around 87% of which appear only once. The clonotype originates from a woman aged 25 to 39 with COVID-19, enrolled during active disease. The sequenced sample was peripheral blood. The chain carries TRBV4-2 and TRBJ2-2; 12 nucleotides agree with TRBD2. The CDR3 DNA is TGTGCCAGCAGCCGGCTAGCGGGAGGGGACACCGGGGAGCTGTTTTTT. Translation: CASSRLAGGDTGELFF.